This is a list of T cell receptor beta chains from one sample in a study of T cell responses to AZD1222 COVID-19 vaccine. TCRdb's table, derived via immunoSEQ multiplex PCR, lists solely in-frame clones and lacks some. The data hold approximately 100,000 clones, with approximately 89% observed a single time. The input for sequencing was peripheral blood, taken on day 0 of AZD1222 vaccination. These receptors came from an adult in good health. CDR3s include the opening cysteine and the closing phenylalanine or tryptophan. Fields, in order: D gene, V gene, clone size, J gene, CDR3 DNA, CDR3 protein. D genes are given only for firm matches. A row's size may be missing; if present it is once, few, many or a size class.

D gene: NA
V gene: TRBV7-2
clone size: NA
J gene: TRBJ2-2
CDR3 DNA: TGTGCCAGCAGCTCCCGGTACACCGGGGAGCTGTTTTTT
CDR3 protein: CASSSRYTGELFF

D gene: NA
V gene: TRBV11-2
clone size: NA
J gene: TRBJ1-5
CDR3 DNA: TGTGCCAGCAGCTTACCAGGGTTAGGACAGCCCCAGCATTTT
CDR3 protein: CASSLPGLGQPQHF

D gene: TRBD1
V gene: TRBV19
clone size: NA
J gene: TRBJ2-2
CDR3 DNA: TGTGCCAGTAGAAGGGACAGGGTAGTTACCGGGGAGCTGTTTTTT
CDR3 protein: CASRRDRVVTGELFF

D gene: NA
V gene: TRBV5-8
clone size: NA
J gene: TRBJ1-5
CDR3 DNA: TGTGCCAGCAGCTTTGGGGGAGTTAGCAATCAGCCCCAGCATTTT
CDR3 protein: CASSFGGVSNQPQHF

D gene: TRBD1
V gene: TRBV19
clone size: NA
J gene: TRBJ2-7
CDR3 DNA: TGTGCCAGTAGTATTCAGGGACAGGCCTACGAGCAGTACTTC
CDR3 protein: CASSIQGQAYEQYF

D gene: NA
V gene: TRBV7-2
clone size: NA
J gene: TRBJ2-1
CDR3 DNA: TGTGCCAGCAGCTTAGCTCTAGACCTCTACAATGAGCAGTTCTTC
CDR3 protein: CASSLALDLYNEQFF

D gene: NA
V gene: TRBV6-5
clone size: once
J gene: TRBJ1-1
CDR3 DNA: TGTGCCAGCAGTCGGGGTTTAATCACTGAAGCTTTCTTT
CDR3 protein: CASSRGLITEAFF

D gene: NA
V gene: TRBV11-2
clone size: NA
J gene: TRBJ1-2
CDR3 DNA: TGTGCCAGCAGCTTAGATCCCGCCGGGGCGAGTAACTATGGCTACACCTTC
CDR3 protein: CASSLDPAGASNYGYTF

D gene: NA
V gene: TRBV7-9
clone size: NA
J gene: TRBJ1-6
CDR3 DNA: TGTGCCAGCCAAGGGGGGACCTATAATTCACCCCTCCACTTT
CDR3 protein: CASQGGTYNSPLHF

D gene: NA
V gene: TRBV13
clone size: NA
J gene: TRBJ1-6
CDR3 DNA: TGTGCCAGCAGCCCAACCGGGGGCTCCTATAATTCACCCCTCCACTTT
CDR3 protein: CASSPTGGSYNSPLHF

D gene: TRBD1
V gene: TRBV9
clone size: NA
J gene: TRBJ1-6
CDR3 DNA: TGTGCCAGCAGCGCCGTAGGGACAGGGAACTCACCCCTCCACTTT
CDR3 protein: CASSAVGTGNSPLHF

D gene: TRBD1
V gene: TRBV29-1
clone size: NA
J gene: TRBJ1-1
CDR3 DNA: TGCAGCGTTGGATTGACAGGGCGGCATACTGAAGCTTTCTTT
CDR3 protein: CSVGLTGRHTEAFF

D gene: TRBD2
V gene: TRBV29-1
clone size: once
J gene: TRBJ2-1
CDR3 DNA: TGCAGCGTTGAAGGCGGGGGGGCCTTCTCCTACAATGAGCAGTTCTTC
CDR3 protein: CSVEGGGAFSYNEQFF

D gene: NA
V gene: TRBV28
clone size: NA
J gene: TRBJ1-6
CDR3 DNA: TGTGCCAGCCGGGACATAAATTCACCCCTCCACTTT
CDR3 protein: CASRDINSPLHF

D gene: TRBD1
V gene: TRBV12-3/TRBV12-4
clone size: once
J gene: TRBJ1-2
CDR3 DNA: TGTGCCAGCAGTGACAGGGACCTCTATGGCTACACCTTC
CDR3 protein: CASSDRDLYGYTF

D gene: NA
V gene: TRBV5-5
clone size: NA
J gene: TRBJ2-7
CDR3 DNA: TGTGCCAGCAGCATCCGGGACAAGAGATACGAGCAGTACTTC
CDR3 protein: CASSIRDKRYEQYF

D gene: TRBD1
V gene: TRBV4-1
clone size: NA
J gene: TRBJ2-7
CDR3 DNA: TGCGCCAGCAGCCAGGCGGAACAGGGGTACGAGCAGTACTTC
CDR3 protein: CASSQAEQGYEQYF

D gene: NA
V gene: TRBV28
clone size: NA
J gene: TRBJ2-2
CDR3 DNA: TGTGCCAGCAGTTTTTCTTCGCACACCGGGGAGCTGTTTTTT
CDR3 protein: CASSFSSHTGELFF

D gene: NA
V gene: TRBV9
clone size: NA
J gene: TRBJ2-2
CDR3 DNA: TGTGCCAGCAGCGATGTGCTGGAAACCGGGGAGCTGTTTTTT
CDR3 protein: CASSDVLETGELFF

D gene: NA
V gene: TRBV9
clone size: NA
J gene: TRBJ2-5
CDR3 DNA: TGTGCCAGCAGCGTAGGAACTCCGACATGGGAGACCCAGTACTTC
CDR3 protein: CASSVGTPTWETQYF

D gene: NA
V gene: TRBV5-1
clone size: NA
J gene: TRBJ1-6
CDR3 DNA: TGCGCCAGCAGCTTGGGCAACAAGGTGGATAATTCACCCCTCCACTTT
CDR3 protein: CASSLGNKVDNSPLHF

D gene: TRBD2
V gene: TRBV6-2/TRBV6-3
clone size: NA
J gene: TRBJ2-3
CDR3 DNA: TGTGCCAGCAGTTACTCCCTAGCGGGGGGACCCACAGATACGCAGTATTTT
CDR3 protein: CASSYSLAGGPTDTQYF

D gene: NA
V gene: TRBV2
clone size: NA
J gene: TRBJ2-2
CDR3 DNA: TGTGCCAGCAGTGAGATTCAGGGATACACCGGGGAGCTGTTTTTT
CDR3 protein: CASSEIQGYTGELFF

D gene: NA
V gene: TRBV7-9
clone size: NA
J gene: TRBJ2-2
CDR3 DNA: TGTGCCAGCAGCTTAGTCGGCAGGGTCGGGAACACCGGGGAGCTGTTTTTT
CDR3 protein: CASSLVGRVGNTGELFF

D gene: NA
V gene: TRBV11-3
clone size: NA
J gene: TRBJ2-3
CDR3 DNA: TGTGCCAGCAGCTCCGGACTGAACACAGATACGCAGTATTTT
CDR3 protein: CASSSGLNTDTQYF

D gene: TRBD1
V gene: TRBV18
clone size: NA
J gene: TRBJ2-5
CDR3 DNA: TGTGCCAGCTCACCTGGGACAGGGAAAGAGACCCAGTACTTC
CDR3 protein: CASSPGTGKETQYF

D gene: NA
V gene: TRBV30
clone size: NA
J gene: TRBJ1-4
CDR3 DNA: TGTGCCTGGAGTGTATCAGAGGAGGAAAAACTGTTTTTT
CDR3 protein: CAWSVSEEEKLFF

D gene: TRBD2
V gene: TRBV4-3
clone size: NA
J gene: TRBJ2-1
CDR3 DNA: TGCGCCAGCAGCCAAGATTTTGCTGGGGAGCGGGGGCACTACAATGAGCAGTTCTTC
CDR3 protein: CASSQDFAGERGHYNEQFF

D gene: NA
V gene: TRBV3-1/TRBV3-2
clone size: once
J gene: TRBJ2-7
CDR3 DNA: TGTGCCAGCAGCCGTCCACAGGGCTCCTACGAGCAGTACTTC
CDR3 protein: CASSRPQGSYEQYF

D gene: TRBD2
V gene: TRBV25-1
clone size: NA
J gene: TRBJ2-3
CDR3 DNA: TGTGCCAGCGGGGGACTAGCGGGGGGCCTTTCTAGCACAGATACGCAGTATTTT
CDR3 protein: CASGGLAGGLSSTDTQYF

D gene: NA
V gene: TRBV9
clone size: NA
J gene: TRBJ1-1
CDR3 DNA: TGTGCCAGCAGCGTAGGCGTGGAGTGGGGTGTCACTGAAGCTTTCTTT
CDR3 protein: CASSVGVEWGVTEAFF

D gene: NA
V gene: TRBV14
clone size: NA
J gene: TRBJ1-1
CDR3 DNA: TGTGCCAGCAGCCAAGAGTTAACAGGGAACACTGAAGCTTTCTTT
CDR3 protein: CASSQELTGNTEAFF

D gene: TRBD1
V gene: TRBV6-1
clone size: NA
J gene: TRBJ2-6
CDR3 DNA: TGTGCCAGCAGTGAAGCGCTCGGAGACAGGGGGGCCGGGGCCAACGTCCTGACTTTC
CDR3 protein: CASSEALGDRGAGANVLTF

D gene: TRBD1
V gene: TRBV2
clone size: once
J gene: TRBJ1-4
CDR3 DNA: TGTGCCAGCAGTGCCAACAGGGGCACTAATGAAAAACTGTTTTTT
CDR3 protein: CASSANRGTNEKLFF

D gene: NA
V gene: TRBV5-5
clone size: NA
J gene: TRBJ2-4
CDR3 DNA: TGTGCCAGGATGAGCGACGAGGGCATTCAGTACTTC
CDR3 protein: CARMSDEGIQYF

D gene: TRBD1
V gene: TRBV6-2/TRBV6-3
clone size: NA
J gene: TRBJ1-1
CDR3 DNA: TGTGCCAGCAGTCAGGACAGGGGGGGACCTGAAGCTTTCTTT
CDR3 protein: CASSQDRGGPEAFF

D gene: TRBD1
V gene: TRBV10-3
clone size: few
J gene: TRBJ1-1
CDR3 DNA: TGTGCCATCAGCCGACAGGGGGAGACTGAAGCTTTCTTT
CDR3 protein: CAISRQGETEAFF

D gene: TRBD1
V gene: TRBV6-6
clone size: once
J gene: TRBJ2-1
CDR3 DNA: TGTGCCAGCAGTCTCCGGACAGGGGGCCTCGATGAGCAGTTCTTC
CDR3 protein: CASSLRTGGLDEQFF

D gene: TRBD2
V gene: TRBV19
clone size: NA
J gene: TRBJ2-7
CDR3 DNA: TGTGCCAGTAGTTCAGGACTAGCCTCTGTCTACGAGCAGTACTTC
CDR3 protein: CASSSGLASVYEQYF

D gene: NA
V gene: TRBV7-2
clone size: NA
J gene: TRBJ1-4
CDR3 DNA: TGTGCCAGCAGCCCTGGGACGGCGGGGGAAAAACTGTTTTTT
CDR3 protein: CASSPGTAGEKLFF

D gene: NA
V gene: TRBV30
clone size: NA
J gene: TRBJ1-2
CDR3 DNA: TGTGCCTGGAGGGTTCTGGGGAGTGCGGGCTACACCTTC
CDR3 protein: CAWRVLGSAGYTF

D gene: TRBD1
V gene: TRBV12-3/TRBV12-4
clone size: few
J gene: TRBJ1-1
CDR3 DNA: TGTGCCAGCAGGAGACAGGGGCTGGGATTAGGTTTCTTT
CDR3 protein: CASRRQGLGLGFF

D gene: NA
V gene: TRBV5-1
clone size: NA
J gene: TRBJ1-1
CDR3 DNA: TGCGCCAGCAGCTCCCTAGGTCCCCGGGACACTGAAGCTTTCTTT
CDR3 protein: CASSSLGPRDTEAFF

D gene: TRBD1
V gene: TRBV19
clone size: NA
J gene: TRBJ2-7
CDR3 DNA: TGTGCCAGTAGCAGGACAGGGTTCGAGCAGTACTTC
CDR3 protein: CASSRTGFEQYF

D gene: TRBD1
V gene: TRBV19
clone size: NA
J gene: TRBJ1-2
CDR3 DNA: TGTGCCAGTAGTATAGATCTCGGTCGGGACAGTTGGGGCTACACCTTC
CDR3 protein: CASSIDLGRDSWGYTF

D gene: NA
V gene: TRBV19
clone size: once
J gene: TRBJ1-1
CDR3 DNA: TGTGCCAGTAGTAGGACAGTGATGTACACTGAAGCTTTCTTT
CDR3 protein: CASSRTVMYTEAFF

D gene: TRBD1
V gene: TRBV29-1
clone size: NA
J gene: TRBJ2-7
CDR3 DNA: TGCAGCGTTGAGGTCAGGGGGACATCCTACGAGCAGTACTTC
CDR3 protein: CSVEVRGTSYEQYF

D gene: TRBD2
V gene: TRBV6-2/TRBV6-3
clone size: NA
J gene: TRBJ2-1
CDR3 DNA: TGTGCCAGCAGTCAGACAGGACTAGCGTCTGAGCAGTTCTTC
CDR3 protein: CASSQTGLASEQFF

D gene: NA
V gene: TRBV6-1
clone size: NA
J gene: TRBJ1-5
CDR3 DNA: TGTGCCAGCAGTGAGCAGGGGTACGGTCAGCCCCAGCATTTT
CDR3 protein: CASSEQGYGQPQHF

D gene: NA
V gene: TRBV18
clone size: NA
J gene: TRBJ2-3
CDR3 DNA: TGTGCCAGCTCCCGACTTGGCGGGGAAAGCACAGATACGCAGTATTTT
CDR3 protein: CASSRLGGESTDTQYF

D gene: NA
V gene: TRBV19
clone size: NA
J gene: TRBJ1-5
CDR3 DNA: TGTGCCAGTAGTATAGTGGGACTCGGGGATCAGCCCCAGCATTTT
CDR3 protein: CASSIVGLGDQPQHF

D gene: NA
V gene: TRBV6-5
clone size: NA
J gene: TRBJ1-2
CDR3 DNA: TGTGCCAGCAGTAGGACACTCGTCTATGGCTACACCTTC
CDR3 protein: CASSRTLVYGYTF

D gene: TRBD1
V gene: TRBV11-2
clone size: NA
J gene: TRBJ2-7
CDR3 DNA: TGTGCCAGCAGCTTGACCGGACAGGGACAAACCTACGAGCAGTACTTC
CDR3 protein: CASSLTGQGQTYEQYF

D gene: TRBD1
V gene: TRBV30
clone size: once
J gene: TRBJ1-2
CDR3 DNA: TGTGCCTGGGGGACGGACAGGGGCGACTATGGCTACACCTTC
CDR3 protein: CAWGTDRGDYGYTF

D gene: NA
V gene: TRBV3-1/TRBV3-2
clone size: NA
J gene: TRBJ1-2
CDR3 DNA: TGTGCCAGCAGCCAAGGGGGAAACGGCTACACCTTC
CDR3 protein: CASSQGGNGYTF

D gene: TRBD1
V gene: TRBV7-9
clone size: NA
J gene: TRBJ1-4
CDR3 DNA: TGTGCCAGCAGCTTAAGACAGGGATGGAATGAAAAACTGTTTTTT
CDR3 protein: CASSLRQGWNEKLFF

D gene: NA
V gene: TRBV7-2
clone size: NA
J gene: TRBJ1-5
CDR3 DNA: TGTGCCAGCAGCCGGTCCCCCCATTTCAATCAGCCCCAGCATTTT
CDR3 protein: CASSRSPHFNQPQHF

D gene: NA
V gene: TRBV5-6
clone size: NA
J gene: TRBJ1-2
CDR3 DNA: TGTGCCAGCAGACCGGACAGCTACTATGGCTACACCTTC
CDR3 protein: CASRPDSYYGYTF

D gene: NA
V gene: TRBV5-4
clone size: NA
J gene: TRBJ2-5
CDR3 DNA: TGTGCCAGCAGCTTGAGAACGGAAGAGACCCAGTACTTC
CDR3 protein: CASSLRTEETQYF